This TCR beta chain was retrieved from a study of CD8 T cells in ankylosing spondylitis. Using its own MiXCR run on the 5' RACE reads, TCRdb lists one record per CDR3 protein. The data show fewer than 250,000 distinct CDR3 sequences, about 10% seen once. As regards this clonotype: The antigen remains unidentified. A much more abundant neighbour one base away suggests this may be a read error.

Whole-study findings and limits: Past research had described some motif variants in reactive arthritis synovial fluid and blood.

Per the germline V gene, CDR1 is SEHNR and CDR2 is FQNEAQ (reference sequence). The CDR3 sequence is 14 residues long. The rearrangement joins TRBV7-9 to TRBJ2-1; possible D gene TRBD2, 6 bases. Sequencing was done on a sample of blood, either unsorted or a sorted T cell fraction (not recorded which). This sequence was found in a male donor with ankylosing spondylitis or in good health (not recorded which). The CDR3 spells CASSKEGGLYEHFF. CDR3 bases: TGTGCCAGCAGCAAAGAGGGAGGATTGTATGAGCATTTCTTC.